This TCR beta chain is drawn from a study of blood T cells in healthy people across ages. Study background: Template switching picked up about one barcoded beta molecule for each two T cells.

After removal of 3 bases from V and 5 bases from J, the junction contained 4 bases not matched to a gene. The CDR3 extends over 15 amino acids. A J-beta primer mix and a sample-barcoded 5' primer were used in a second PCR of roughly 6 to 12 cycles. TCRdb reanalysed the 5' RACE reads using MiXCR and keeps one entry per CDR3 protein. This sample carries more than 650,000 distinct CDR3 sequences, about a fifth of them seen once, and the ten largest clones take 22%. The table lists this clonotype with a few counts. Antigen specificity is unknown. Study observations and caveats: Versus aged donors, long-lived donors had higher diversity and more naive CD4+ cells. The recorded TCR beta diversity per million T cells decreased in a roughly linear manner with age.

Peripheral blood, roughly 9.1 milliliters per donor, was collected. The origin of this receptor is a man in his 70s in good health. The V gene is TRBV12-3 or TRBV12-4, the J gene TRBJ2-1; 10 nucleotides agree with TRBD2. The sample was blood. The CDR3 protein is CASSFPTSGNNEQFF. The CDR3, as DNA: TGTGCCAGCAGTTTCCCTACTAGCGGGAACAATGAGCAGTTCTTC.